This TCR beta chain appears in the sequencing data of a study of blood T cell repertoires in COVID-19 (dated by TCRdb to 2020 to 2021). Study-level background: Collaborator samples came from the United States, Italy and Spain and covered acute and convalescent phases of COVID-19. The prospective study material was composed of cDNA or gDNA derived from T cells, B-cell-depleted T cells, or PBMCs. Subjects who had been exposed to COVID-19, were actively infected with it, or had recovered from it provided the deeply sampled blood TCRbeta repertoires that made up the dataset. The repertoires were made available in a free public database intended to serve as a resource for research on the immune response to SARS-CoV-2. Samples were obtained from the ongoing ImmuneRACE study (first 160 participants) and from some 1,300 subjects provided by 6 global collaborators. A de-identified subject ID, COVID-19 status, age in years and sex were almost always included in the sample metadata. Where available, HLA class I and class II types were obtained from metadata supplied by the sample provider rather than from assay-based typing.

One collaborating source in Seattle enrolled patients during active infection and followed them longitudinally through the course of disease. The collaborating institutions used their own protocols to collect whole blood in K2EDTA tubes. For TCRbeta analysis, collaborator samples were shipped as frozen whole blood, as isolated PBMCs, or as DNA extracted from either sample type. On the study overall, not on this receptor specifically: How much clinical and demographic metadata was included differed by source and by participant, and the metadata was provided uncurated.

Concerning this clone: There is no known antigen for this receptor. Base qualities are not at hand, and no much larger clone is one base apart.

TCRbeta CDR3 regions were amplified from genomic DNA using the immunoSEQ Assay, a bias-controlled multiplex PCR. As for the original processing: The number of nucleated cells in each sample was estimated from the amplification of reference gene primers within the assay. To quantify the absolute abundance of each unique TCRbeta CDR3 rearrangement, sequence reads were collapsed and filtered. For each sample, productive Simpson clonality was calculated as the square root of Simpson's diversity index over productive rearrangements. Imported from immuneACCESS, the table was reduced by TCRdb to in-frame sequences with V and J called. These copies leave out some clones; in studies compared against another copy, an unresolved V gene accounts for under half, and the cause of the remainder is not known. V and J calls and clone size are copied from that table; D and trimming were computed from the DNA. This sample comprises approximately 200,000 clones, roughly 77% of them detected only once. Over 5% of the sample is held by the ten biggest clonotypes.

The sequenced material came from peripheral blood. The receptor was isolated from a middle-aged woman with COVID-19, enrolled during active disease.

The sequenced DNA: TGTGCCAGCAGTTTCCAGGAAATCTATGGCTACACCTTC. This codes for CASSFQEIYGYTF. The chain links TRBV12-3 or TRBV12-4 with TRBJ1-2; too little of a D gene remains to name it. Taken from cysteine to phenylalanine, the CDR3 has 13 residues. Only the CDR3 DNA is retained, 39 bases long and in frame from the first base. V loses 3 bases of germline sequence and J loses 4 bases, and the interval between the two ends is 9 bases.